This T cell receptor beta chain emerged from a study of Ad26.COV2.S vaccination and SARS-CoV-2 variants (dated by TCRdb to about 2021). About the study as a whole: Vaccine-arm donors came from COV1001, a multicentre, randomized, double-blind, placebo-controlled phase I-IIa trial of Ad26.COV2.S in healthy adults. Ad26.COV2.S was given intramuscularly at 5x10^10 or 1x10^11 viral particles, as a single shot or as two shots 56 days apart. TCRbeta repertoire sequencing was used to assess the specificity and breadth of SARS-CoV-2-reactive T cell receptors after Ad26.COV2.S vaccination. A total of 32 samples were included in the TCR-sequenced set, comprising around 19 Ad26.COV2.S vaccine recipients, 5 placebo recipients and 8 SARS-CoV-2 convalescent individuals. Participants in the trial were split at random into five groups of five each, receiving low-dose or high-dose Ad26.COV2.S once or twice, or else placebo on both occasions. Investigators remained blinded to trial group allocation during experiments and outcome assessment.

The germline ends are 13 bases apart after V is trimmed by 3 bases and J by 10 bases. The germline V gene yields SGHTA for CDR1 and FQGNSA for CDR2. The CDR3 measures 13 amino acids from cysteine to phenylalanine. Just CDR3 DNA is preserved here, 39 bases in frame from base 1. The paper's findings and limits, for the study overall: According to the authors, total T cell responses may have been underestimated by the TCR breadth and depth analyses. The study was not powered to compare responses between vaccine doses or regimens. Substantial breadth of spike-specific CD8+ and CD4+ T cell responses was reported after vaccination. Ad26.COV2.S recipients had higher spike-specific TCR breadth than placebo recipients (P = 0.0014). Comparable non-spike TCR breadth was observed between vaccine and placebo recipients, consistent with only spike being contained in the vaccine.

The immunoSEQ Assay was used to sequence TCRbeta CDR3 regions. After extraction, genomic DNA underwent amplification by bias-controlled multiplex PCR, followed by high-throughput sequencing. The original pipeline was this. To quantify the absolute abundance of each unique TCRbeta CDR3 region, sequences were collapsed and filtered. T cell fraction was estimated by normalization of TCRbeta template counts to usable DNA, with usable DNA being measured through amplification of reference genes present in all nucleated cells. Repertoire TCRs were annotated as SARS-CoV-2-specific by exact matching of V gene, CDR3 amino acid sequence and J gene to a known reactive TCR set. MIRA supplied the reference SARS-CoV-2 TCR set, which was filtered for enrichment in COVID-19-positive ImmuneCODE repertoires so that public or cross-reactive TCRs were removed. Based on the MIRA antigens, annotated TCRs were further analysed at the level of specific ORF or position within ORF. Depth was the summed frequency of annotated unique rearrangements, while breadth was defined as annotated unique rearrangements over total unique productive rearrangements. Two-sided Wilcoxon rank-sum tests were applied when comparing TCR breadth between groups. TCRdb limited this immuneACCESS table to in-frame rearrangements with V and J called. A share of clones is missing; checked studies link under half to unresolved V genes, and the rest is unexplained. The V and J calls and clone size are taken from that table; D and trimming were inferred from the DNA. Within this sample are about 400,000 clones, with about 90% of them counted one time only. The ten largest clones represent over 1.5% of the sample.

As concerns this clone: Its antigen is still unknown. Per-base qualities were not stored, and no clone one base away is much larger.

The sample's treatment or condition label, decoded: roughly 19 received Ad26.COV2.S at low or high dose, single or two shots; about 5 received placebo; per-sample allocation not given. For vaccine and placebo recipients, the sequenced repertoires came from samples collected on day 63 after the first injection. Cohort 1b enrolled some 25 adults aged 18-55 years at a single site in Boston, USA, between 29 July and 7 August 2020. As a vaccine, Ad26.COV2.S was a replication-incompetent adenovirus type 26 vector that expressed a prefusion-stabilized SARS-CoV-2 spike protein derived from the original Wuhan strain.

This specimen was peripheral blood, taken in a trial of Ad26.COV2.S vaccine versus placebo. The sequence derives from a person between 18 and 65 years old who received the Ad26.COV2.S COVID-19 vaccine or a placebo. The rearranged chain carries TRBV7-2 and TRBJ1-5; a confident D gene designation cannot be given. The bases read TGTGCCAGCAGCTTGACCCATGGTGATCCCCAGCATTTT. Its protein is CASSLTHGDPQHF.